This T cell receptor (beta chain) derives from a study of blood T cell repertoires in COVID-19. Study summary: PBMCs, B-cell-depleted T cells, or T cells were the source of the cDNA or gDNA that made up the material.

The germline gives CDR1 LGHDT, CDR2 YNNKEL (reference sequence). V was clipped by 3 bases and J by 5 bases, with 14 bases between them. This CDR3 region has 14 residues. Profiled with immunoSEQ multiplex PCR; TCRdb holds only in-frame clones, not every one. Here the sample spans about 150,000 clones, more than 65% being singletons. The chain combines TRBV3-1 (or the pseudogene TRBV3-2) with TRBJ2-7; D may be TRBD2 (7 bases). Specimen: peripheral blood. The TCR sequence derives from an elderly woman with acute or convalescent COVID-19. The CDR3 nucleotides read TGTGCCAGCAGCCAGCGGGGGCCCAGCCACGAGCAGTACTTC. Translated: CASSQRGPSHEQYF.